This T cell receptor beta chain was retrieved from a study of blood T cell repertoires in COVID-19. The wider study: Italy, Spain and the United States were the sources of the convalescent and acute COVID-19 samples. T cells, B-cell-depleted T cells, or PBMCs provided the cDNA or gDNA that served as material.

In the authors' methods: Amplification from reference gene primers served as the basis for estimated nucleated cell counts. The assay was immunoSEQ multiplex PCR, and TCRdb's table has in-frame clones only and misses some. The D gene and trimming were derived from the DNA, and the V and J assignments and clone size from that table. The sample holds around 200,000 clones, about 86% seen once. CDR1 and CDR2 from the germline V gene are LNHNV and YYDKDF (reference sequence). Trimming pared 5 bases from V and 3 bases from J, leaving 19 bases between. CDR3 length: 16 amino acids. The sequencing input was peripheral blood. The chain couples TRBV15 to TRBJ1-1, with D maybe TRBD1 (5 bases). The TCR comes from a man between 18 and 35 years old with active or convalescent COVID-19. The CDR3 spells CATSFSRGGAYTEAFF. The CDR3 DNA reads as TGTGCCACCAGCTTCTCCCGTGGAGGGGCATACACTGAAGCTTTCTTT. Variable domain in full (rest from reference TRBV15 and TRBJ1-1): DAMVIQNPRYQVTQFGKPVTLSCSQTLNHNVMYWYQQKSSQAPKLLFHYYDKDFNNEADTPDNFQSRRPNTSFCFLDIRSPGLGDTAMYLCATSFSRGGAYTEAFFGQGTRLTVV.